This T cell receptor (beta chain) was recovered during a study of T cells in Graves' hyperthyroidism and ophthalmopathy. Points from the study as a whole: The blood repertoire included most of the expanded thyroid clonotypes above 0.001.

Amplification of TCR beta CDR3 regions used RNA as the template. In the first-round RT-PCR of the TCR CDR3, the HTBI primer set was used. TCRdb re-called the multiplex PCR reads with MiXCR, one entry per CDR3 protein. The repertoire has approximately 590,000 distinct CDR3 sequences, around 16% of them found once; the top ten carry around 7.3%. The germline V gene encodes CDR1 MNHNS and CDR2 SASEGT. V was pared by 8 bases and J by 0 bases, with 14 bases between. CDR3 size: 15 residues. A remark on this clonotype: Its cognate antigen is unknown.

Isolation of PBMCs was performed on roughly 9 ml fresh peripheral blood. Material: blood. V usage is TRBV6-1 and J usage is TRBJ1-5; D call uncertain. This receptor was identified in a woman aged 25 to 39 with Graves' hyperthyroidism. The CDR3: CASGPSAISNQPQHF. CDR3 DNA: TGTGCCAGCGGACCATCAGCGATTAGCAATCAGCCCCAGCATTTT.